These 12 T cell receptor beta chains were all obtained from the same sample, sequenced in a study of human T cells and chemical hapten exposure. Time point reported: patch test 1, 2 weeks after DPC sensitization. Documented treatment: therapeutic diphenylcyclopropenone sensitization with weekly scalp DPC. Each CDR3 protein gets one entry after TCRdb re-called the RACE reads with MiXCR. The repertoire consists of 380,000 or so distinct CDR3 sequences, with approximately 5.1% occurring once and the leading ten covering roughly 2.4%. The sequenced sample was whole blood, obtained in connection with sensitization to the hapten diphenylcyclopropenone (DPC). The receptor source for this set is a woman between 50 and 59 years old with alopecia areata. Some clones in this sample may be carry-over from other donors' samples.

This clonotype was seen many times. The rearrangement links TRBV6-2 or TRBV6-3 to TRBJ1-5; the D is unclear. Germline V gene sequence: CDR1 MNHEY, CDR2 SVGEGT. Trimming took 3 bases from V and 12 from J, leaving 15 bases between them. The length of the CDR3 is 13 residues. The CDR3 here is CASSYSDMEGQHF. The CDR3 DNA reads as TGTGCCAGCAGTTATTCCGATATGGAGGGCCAGCATTTT.

This clonotype was seen a handful of times. This chain connects TRBV5-6 to TRBJ2-7; tentatively, D is TRBD2 (6 bases). Trimming shortened V by 3 bases and J by 3 bases, and 16 bases separated the two germline ends. This CDR3 has 15 residues. From germline, CDR1 is SGHDT and CDR2 YYEEEE. In nucleotides, the CDR3 is TGTGCCAGCAGCTGGGGACTGGATACAAACTACGAGCAGTACTTC. Translated, it gives CASSWGLDTNYEQYF.

This clonotype was counted at least ten times. The chain carries TRBV27 and TRBJ1-6; 7 nucleotides line up with TRBD1. CDR1 is MNHEY, CDR2 SMNVEV, per germline (reference sequence). This CDR3 is built from 16 residues. V shed 2 bases, J shed 8 bases, and the junction held 9 bases outside the gene matches. The CDR3 DNA follows: TGTGCCAGCAGTTTACTTAGGGGGCGGATAGATTCACCCCTCCACTTT. Residues: CASSLLRGRIDSPLHF.

Notes on this clonotype: This sequence may be a read error, since a much larger clone differs from it by one base. The final CDR3 position lacks the conserved phenylalanine or tryptophan, pointing to a likely read error. This chain links TRBV7-9 with TRBJ1-2, with 7 bases that match TRBD1. There are 12 residues in the CDR3. The junction had 5 bases not matched to a gene; V was cut back by 5 bases and J by 8 bases. The germline CDR1 and CDR2 sequences are SEHNR and FQNEAQ (reference sequence). The CDR3 region has the DNA TGTGCCAGCAGCATGGACAGGAGGGGCTACACCTTG. Residues: CASSMDRRGYTL.

This sequence joins TRBV13 and TRBJ2-1, with 12 positions matching TRBD1. CDR3 length: 14 residues. Germline-derived CDR1 and CDR2 are PRHDT and FYEKMQ (reference sequence). The ends lost 5 bases at V and 7 bases at J; junction bases unmatched: 3. The CDR3: CASSPGQGANEQFF. The CDR3 region has the DNA TGTGCCAGCAGCCCGGGACAGGGGGCGAATGAGCAGTTCTTC.

This clonotype turned up a few times. The rearrangement joins TRBV28 to TRBJ2-5; 12 nucleotides align to TRBD2. Germline CDR1 is MDHEN and CDR2 is SYDVKM. Losses at the gene ends were 5 bases for V and 4 bases for J; bases not matched to a gene: 5. CDR3 length: 15 amino acids. The CDR3 DNA reads TGTGCCAGCAGTCTTCGACTAGCGGGAGTAGAGACCCAGTACTTC. Translating gives CASSLRLAGVETQYF.

This clonotype was seen a few times. The V call is TRBV6-1, the J call TRBJ1-2; possible D gene TRBD1, 6 bases. The CDR3 runs 13 residues. CDR1 is MNHNS and CDR2 is SASEGT in the germline V gene. Trimming took 6 bases from V and 2 from J, leaving 10 bases between them. The chain's CDR3 is CASRQGVNYGYTF. The CDR3 DNA is TGTGCCAGCAGACAGGGAGTGAACTATGGCTACACCTTC.

The chain uses TRBV12-3 or TRBV12-4 and TRBJ1-5; D gene unclear. The CDR3 totals 16 residues. Trimming shortened V by 5 bases and J by 4 bases, and 18 bases separated the two germline ends. In DNA, the CDR3 is TGTGCCAGCAGTCTAACCCCCGGGAGGAATAATCAGCCCCAGCATTTT. Translating gives CASSLTPGRNNQPQHF.

This clonotype was recorded at least ten times. V and J are TRBV12-3 or TRBV12-4 and TRBJ2-3, with D possibly matching TRBD2 (7 bases). The germline V and J ends were trimmed by 4 bases and 4 bases, with 18 bases remaining between them. The CDR3 runs 16 residues. The CDR3 reads CASSWRGRANADTQYF. Here the CDR3 DNA reads TGTGCCAGCAGTTGGAGGGGGAGGGCCAATGCAGATACGCAGTATTTT.

In its sample, this clonotype was seen many times. The chain has TRBV6-2 or TRBV6-3 and TRBJ1-1; TRBD1 might be the D (6 bases). There are 17 residues in the CDR3. Germline loops: CDR1 MNHEY, CDR2 SVGEGT. V lost 0 bases to trimming and J lost 4 bases, with 18 bases between them. Here the CDR3 DNA reads TGTGCCAGCAGTTACTCTCTCGAGATAGGGGGAGGCACTGAAGCTTTCTTT. Its protein product is CASSYSLEIGGGTEAFF.

This clonotype was seen at least ten times. The J gene is TRBJ2-2, the V gene TRBV30, with D possibly matching TRBD1 (5 bases). Germline CDR1 reads GTSNPN; CDR2 reads SVGIG (reference sequence). The ends were cut back, 4 bases at V and 5 bases at J, with 11 bases in the middle. The CDR3 covers 13 residues. CDR3 bases: TGTGCCTGGACGCGAGCAGGGACCGGGGAGCTGTTTTTT. This sequence encodes CAWTRAGTGELFF. The entire variable domain, with the rest obtained from reference TRBV30 and TRBJ2-2, is as follows: SQTIHQWPATLVQPVGSPLSLECTVEGTSNPNLYWYRQAAGRGLQLLFYSVGIGQISSEVPQNLSASRPQDRQFILSSKKLLLSDSGFYLCAWTRAGTGELFFGEGSRLTVL.

This clonotype was counted ten times or more. The J gene is TRBJ1-1, the V gene TRBV20-1, with 8 bases aligning to TRBD1. Germline V gene data show CDR1 as DFQATT and CDR2 as SNEGSKA (reference sequence). V lost 5 bases, J lost 1 base, and 9 bases stayed unmatched. This CDR3 has 15 amino acids. For the CDR3, the DNA is TGCAGTGCTGCTGAACAGGGGGTGGCGAACACTGAAGCTTTCTTT. This codes for CSAAEQGVANTEAFF.